Listed below are T cell receptor beta chains from one sample, sequenced in a study of human T cells and chemical hapten exposure. TCRdb analysed the RACE reads with MiXCR anew, one entry per CDR3 protein. The table has around 120,000 distinct CDR3 sequences, about 13% seen once. This material consisted of whole blood, taken in connection with sensitization to the hapten diphenylcyclopropenone (DPC). These receptor sequences come from a woman aged 18-29 years with alopecia areata. Some clones in this sample may be carry-over from other donors' samples. CDR3s include the opening cysteine and the closing phenylalanine or tryptophan. The D gene is left open where the match is weak. Clone sizes are given selectively: once, few, many, or a class where the clone is expanded.

j_gene	d_gene	abundance	v_gene	CDR3aa	CDR3nt
TRBJ1-2	-	many	TRBV29-1	CSVSLWQGHGYTF	TGCAGCGTTTCGCTTTGGCAGGGGCATGGCTACACCTTC
TRBJ2-7	-	-	TRBV6-1	CASSPYGLTYEQYF	TGTGCCAGCAGCCCTTACGGGCTGACCTACGAGCAGTACTTC
TRBJ2-2	-	-	TRBV10-2	CASSEGGRTSNTGELFF	TGCGCCAGCAGTGAGGGCGGGCGAACCTCGAACACCGGGGAGCTGTTTTTT
TRBJ1-4	-	-	TRBV4-2	CASSQEQLNEKLFF	TGTGCCAGCAGCCAGGAACAGCTTAATGAAAAACTGTTTTTT
TRBJ2-7	-	many	TRBV3-1	CASSQDTRGREQYF	TGTGCCAGCAGCCAAGATACCAGGGGCCGCGAGCAGTACTTC
TRBJ2-3	-	many	TRBV20-1	CSARDSSLTDTQYF	TGCAGTGCCCGGGACTCATCCCTCACAGATACGCAGTATTTT
TRBJ2-7	-	many	TRBV7-2	CASSLGDIPYEQYF	TGTGCCAGCAGCTTAGGGGACATACCCTACGAGCAGTACTTC
TRBJ2-3	TRBD1	few	TRBV20-1	CSANGGQGNTDTQYF	TGCAGTGCTAACGGGGGACAGGGGAACACAGATACGCAGTATTTT
TRBJ1-1	-	many	TRBV20-1	CSAPSPLWGNTEAFF	TGCAGTGCTCCAAGTCCCCTGTGGGGAAATACTGAAGCTTTCTTT
TRBJ2-1	TRBD2	-	TRBV4-3	CASSQDRSGGRDEQFF	TGCGCCAGCAGCCAAGATAGAAGCGGGGGGAGAGATGAGCAGTTCTTC
TRBJ2-5	-	many	TRBV5-1	CASSLPAAPQETQYF	TGCGCCAGCAGCCTCCCCGCCGCCCCCCAAGAGACCCAGTACTTC
TRBJ2-7	-	few	TRBV5-6	CASSSYPGGRSYEQYF	TGTGCCAGCAGCTCCTACCCCGGGGGCCGGTCCTACGAGCAGTACTTC
TRBJ1-3	-	many	TRBV7-9	CASSLGSLSGNTIYF	TGTGCCAGCAGCTTAGGGTCTCTCTCTGGAAACACCATATATTTT
TRBJ2-7	TRBD2	-	TRBV4-3	CASSHGLAGAYEQYF	TGCGCCAGCAGCCACGGACTAGCGGGGGCCTACGAGCAGTACTTC
TRBJ1-1	-	many	TRBV20-1	CSARRGHTEAFF	TGCAGTGCTAGAAGAGGACACACTGAAGCTTTCTTT
TRBJ1-1	TRBD1	many	TRBV7-2	CASSSRTGRDTEAFF	TGTGCCAGCAGCTCAAGGACAGGGCGGGACACTGAAGCTTTCTTT
TRBJ2-7	-	-	TRBV5-1	CASSLASDERAYEQYF	TGCGCCAGCAGCTTGGCAAGTGACGAGCGGGCCTACGAGCAGTACTTC
TRBJ2-5	TRBD2	-	TRBV20-1	CSARDTASGGGETQYF	TGCAGTGCTAGAGATACGGCTAGCGGGGGCGGGGAGACCCAGTACTTC
TRBJ1-4	TRBD1	many	TRBV11-2	CASSLYLDRDEKLFF	TGTGCCAGCAGCTTATATCTTGACAGGGATGAAAAACTGTTTTTT
TRBJ1-6	-	many	TRBV27	CASSKPPARFDSPLHF	TGTGCCAGCAGTAAACCCCCTGCCAGATTCGATTCACCCCTCCACTTT
TRBJ2-5	-	once	TRBV7-6	CASSLGPSATSGVTQYF	TGTGCCAGCAGCTTAGGCCCTTCGGCCACCTCTGGGGTGACCCAGTACTTC
TRBJ2-3	-	many	TRBV7-9	CASSLGSTDTQYF	TGTGCCAGCAGCTTAGGGTCCACAGATACGCAGTATTTT
TRBJ2-3	TRBD1	-	TRBV7-2	CASSPDRVQDTQYF	TGTGCCAGCAGCCCTGACAGGGTTCAAGATACGCAGTATTTT
TRBJ1-1	-	few	TRBV30	CASGTGAVNTEAFF	TGTGCCTCAGGGACGGGGGCGGTGAACACTGAAGCTTTCTTT
TRBJ2-3	-	few	TRBV9	CASSVLDRSTDTQYF	TGTGCCAGCAGCGTTCTGGACAGATCCACAGATACGCAGTATTTT
TRBJ1-4	-	-	TRBV20-1	CSARNGWNEKLFF	TGCAGTGCTAGAAATGGGTGGAATGAAAAACTGTTTTTT